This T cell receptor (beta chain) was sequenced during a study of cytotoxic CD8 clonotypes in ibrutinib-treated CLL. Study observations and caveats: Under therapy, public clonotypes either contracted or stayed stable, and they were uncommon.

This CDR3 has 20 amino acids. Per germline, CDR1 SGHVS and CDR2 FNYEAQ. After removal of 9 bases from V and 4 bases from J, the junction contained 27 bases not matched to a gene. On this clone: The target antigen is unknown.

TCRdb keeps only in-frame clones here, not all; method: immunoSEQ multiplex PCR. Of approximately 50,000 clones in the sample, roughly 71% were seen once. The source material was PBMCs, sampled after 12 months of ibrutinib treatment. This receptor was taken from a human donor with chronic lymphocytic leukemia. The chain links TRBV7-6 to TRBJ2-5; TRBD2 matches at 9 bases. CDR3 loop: CASTLGVGTGAGGVGETQYF. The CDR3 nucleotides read TGTGCCAGTACCTTGGGAGTAGGAACAGGAGCGGGAGGTGTGGGAGAGACCCAGTACTTC.